The rows below give T cell receptor beta chains drawn from one sample of a study of T cells in Graves' hyperthyroidism and ophthalmopathy. TCRdb reanalysed the multiplex PCR reads using MiXCR and keeps one entry per CDR3 protein. The sample includes around 300,000 distinct CDR3 sequences, approximately 13% of them seen just once. What was sequenced was blood. The receptors originated from a woman in her 40s with Graves' ophthalmopathy. CDR3s include the opening cysteine and the closing phenylalanine or tryptophan. A D gene is named only where the DNA matches it firmly. Size tells how often a clone was seen (once, few, many) or the class of an expanded clone, and some rows leave it out.

D: TRBD2
size: NA
V: TRBV20-1
length: 17
J: TRBJ2-5
CDR3: CSARTRGLAELQETQYF
DNA: TGCAGTGCTAGAACACGGGGACTAGCGGAGCTACAAGAGACCCAGTACTTC

D: TRBD2
size: many
V: TRBV28
length: 16
J: TRBJ2-7
CDR3: CASSRPGTSGRSEQYF
DNA: TGTGCCAGCAGTCGTCCCGGGACTAGCGGGAGATCCGAGCAGTACTTC

D: TRBD2
size: few
V: TRBV11-2
length: 16
J: TRBJ2-3
CDR3: CASSHLAGGFVDTQYF
DNA: TGTGCCAGCAGCCATCTAGCGGGAGGGTTTGTAGATACGCAGTATTTT

D: NA
size: many
V: TRBV7-2
length: 14
J: TRBJ1-1
CDR3: CASSLVAGYTEAFF
DNA: TGTGCCAGCAGCTTAGTCGCCGGCTACACTGAAGCTTTCTTT

D: NA
size: many
V: TRBV7-9
length: 14
J: TRBJ2-2
CDR3: CASSDGSLSGELFF
DNA: TGTGCCAGCAGCGATGGGTCGCTATCCGGGGAGCTGTTTTTT

D: NA
size: many
V: TRBV10-3
length: 15
J: TRBJ1-5
CDR3: CAISEVGGLNQPQHF
DNA: TGTGCCATCAGTGAGGTCGGGGGGCTGAATCAGCCCCAGCATTTT

D: NA
size: many
V: TRBV6-1
length: 15
J: TRBJ1-4
CDR3: CASSYSGRANEKLFF
DNA: TGTGCCAGCAGTTACAGCGGCCGGGCTAATGAAAAACTGTTTTTT

D: NA
size: many
V: TRBV12-3/TRBV12-4
length: 12
J: TRBJ2-1
CDR3: CASSSPWDEQFF
DNA: TGTGCCAGCAGTTCCCCGTGGGATGAGCAGTTCTTC

D: TRBD2
size: many
V: TRBV6-2/TRBV6-3
length: 19
J: TRBJ2-3
CDR3: CASKPSGGGGIAGTDTQYF
DNA: TGTGCCAGCAAACCCTCGGGGGGTGGAGGAATCGCTGGCACAGATACGCAGTATTTT

D: NA
size: NA
V: TRBV15
length: 15
J: TRBJ2-7
CDR3: CATSTEGIRISEQYF
DNA: TGTGCCACCAGCACCGAGGGTATTCGGATTAGCGAGCAGTACTTC

D: NA
size: many
V: TRBV11-2
length: 13
J: TRBJ2-3
CDR3: CASSPQNAYLQYF
DNA: TGTGCCAGCAGCCCCCAGAATGCCTATTTGCAGTATTTT

D: TRBD2
size: many
V: TRBV20-1
length: 15
J: TRBJ2-1
CDR3: CSAPTPSGTYNEQFF
DNA: TGCAGTGCTCCCACCCCTAGCGGAACCTACAATGAGCAGTTCTTC

D: TRBD2
size: NA
V: TRBV20-1
length: 17
J: TRBJ2-3
CDR3: CSASLLAGGPSTDTQYF
DNA: TGCAGTGCGTCCCTACTAGCGGGGGGCCCGTCCACAGATACGCAGTATTTT

D: TRBD1
size: many
V: TRBV5-1
length: 15
J: TRBJ2-7
CDR3: CASSLAGTGIYEQYF
DNA: TGCGCCAGCAGCTTGGCCGGGACAGGGATTTACGAGCAGTACTTC

D: NA
size: NA
V: TRBV11-3
length: 14
J: TRBJ2-2
CDR3: CASTTQMNTGELFF
DNA: TGTGCCAGCACCACTCAAATGAACACCGGGGAGCTGTTTTTT

D: NA
size: few
V: TRBV6-1
length: 16
J: TRBJ1-4
CDR3: CASSQNMQGRIEKLFF
DNA: TGTGCCAGCAGTCAAAACATGCAGGGGAGAATCGAAAAACTGTTTTTT

D: NA
size: many
V: TRBV20-1
length: 11
J: TRBJ2-7
CDR3: CSATEDYEQYF
DNA: TGCAGTGCCACAGAAGACTACGAGCAGTACTTC

D: NA
size: many
V: TRBV10-3
length: 15
J: TRBJ2-7
CDR3: CAISDPNRDSYEQYF
DNA: TGTGCCATCAGTGACCCAAACAGGGACTCCTACGAGCAGTACTTC

D: NA
size: many
V: TRBV2
length: 13
J: TRBJ1-1
CDR3: CASIRFPNTEAFF
DNA: TGTGCCAGCATCCGCTTCCCGAACACTGAAGCTTTCTTT

D: NA
size: NA
V: TRBV18
length: 14
J: TRBJ2-4
CDR3: CASSENLAKNIQYF
DNA: TGTGCCAGCTCAGAAAACCTAGCCAAAAACATTCAGTACTTC

D: TRBD1
size: many
V: TRBV24-1
length: 16
J: TRBJ2-1
CDR3: CATSDRTGQGAYEQFF
DNA: TGTGCCACCAGTGACCGGACGGGACAGGGGGCTTATGAGCAGTTCTTC

D: NA
size: few
V: TRBV9
length: 15
J: TRBJ1-5
CDR3: CASSVGVFGNQPQHF
DNA: TGTGCCAGCAGCGTAGGGGTGTTTGGCAATCAGCCCCAGCATTTT

D: TRBD1
size: few
V: TRBV11-2
length: 15
J: TRBJ1-6
CDR3: CASSLDRGYNSPLHF
DNA: TGTGCCAGCAGCTTGGACAGGGGGTATAATTCACCCCTCCACTTT

D: NA
size: NA
V: TRBV7-9
length: 14
J: TRBJ2-7
CDR3: CASSYREKGYEQYF
DNA: TGTGCCAGCAGCTACAGGGAAAAAGGCTACGAGCAGTACTTC

D: NA
size: few
V: TRBV24-1
length: 15
J: TRBJ2-2
CDR3: CATSDVGRVTGELFF
DNA: TGTGCCACCAGTGACGTAGGTCGGGTCACCGGGGAGCTGTTTTTT

D: NA
size: NA
V: TRBV7-2
length: 15
J: TRBJ2-7
CDR3: CASSLVPTASYEQYF
DNA: TGTGCCAGCAGCTTAGTACCGACAGCCTCCTACGAGCAGTACTTC

D: NA
size: many
V: TRBV20-1
length: 15
J: TRBJ2-2
CDR3: CSAPLGAANTGELFF
DNA: TGCAGTGCCCCGCTGGGGGCTGCGAACACCGGGGAGCTGTTTTTT

D: NA
size: NA
V: TRBV9
length: 13
J: TRBJ2-2
CDR3: CASSVTNTGELFF
DNA: TGTGCCAGCAGCGTAACGAACACCGGGGAGCTGTTTTTT

D: NA
size: few
V: TRBV3-1
length: 13
J: TRBJ2-7
CDR3: CASSPTGRYEQYF
DNA: TGTGCCAGCAGCCCCACAGGGAGATACGAGCAGTACTTC

D: TRBD2
size: few
V: TRBV19
length: 16
J: TRBJ2-7
CDR3: CASSRSLAGGRPEQYF
DNA: TGTGCCAGTAGTAGATCCCTCGCGGGGGGGCGGCCCGAGCAGTACTTC

D: NA
size: NA
V: TRBV19
length: 15
J: TRBJ1-5
CDR3: CASSIQGWVFQPQHF
DNA: TGTGCCAGTAGTATTCAGGGTTGGGTTTTTCAGCCCCAGCATTTT

D: NA
size: NA
V: TRBV25-1
length: 14
J: TRBJ2-2
CDR3: CASTEKESTGELFF
DNA: TGTGCCAGCACCGAGAAGGAAAGCACCGGGGAGCTGTTTTTT

D: TRBD1
size: NA
V: TRBV9
length: 14
J: TRBJ2-7
CDR3: CASSADRGSYEQYF
DNA: TGTGCCAGCAGCGCCGACAGGGGCTCCTACGAGCAGTACTTC

D: NA
size: NA
V: TRBV9
length: 14
J: TRBJ2-1
CDR3: CASSVELSEDEQFF
DNA: TGTGCCAGCAGCGTAGAATTATCGGAGGATGAGCAGTTCTTC

D: TRBD1
size: NA
V: TRBV5-1
length: 15
J: TRBJ1-1
CDR3: CASSLTGVRVAEAFF
DNA: TGCGCCAGCAGCTTGACAGGGGTTCGTGTCGCTGAAGCTTTCTTT

D: NA
size: NA
V: TRBV5-1
length: 15
J: TRBJ1-3
CDR3: CASSLGGGQGNTIYF
DNA: TGCGCCAGCAGCCTTGGCGGAGGGCAAGGAAACACCATATATTTT

D: NA
size: many
V: TRBV28
length: 13
J: TRBJ1-1
CDR3: CASSFTGYTEAFF
DNA: TGTGCCAGCAGTTTCACAGGGTACACTGAAGCTTTCTTT

D: NA
size: many
V: TRBV7-6
length: 16
J: TRBJ2-1
CDR3: CASSPPGVRIYNEQFF
DNA: TGTGCCAGCAGCCCCCCAGGGGTACGGATCTACAATGAGCAGTTCTTC

D: NA
size: many
V: TRBV6-1
length: 12
J: TRBJ2-7
CDR3: CASGYMAAEQYF
DNA: TGTGCCAGCGGATACATGGCAGCCGAGCAGTACTTC

D: TRBD1
size: many
V: TRBV19
length: 13
J: TRBJ1-2
CDR3: CASSWDRGWGYTF
DNA: TGTGCCAGTAGTTGGGACAGGGGTTGGGGCTACACCTTC